The rows below give T cell receptor beta chains drawn from one sample of a study of cytomegalovirus exposure and HLA in healthy donors. The table came from immunoSEQ multiplex PCR; TCRdb's copy has only in-frame clones and leaves some out. Among some 130,000 clones listed, around 85% were seen once. Input material: PBMCs. The receptors originated from a woman in her thirties in good health and CMV-seropositive. Each CDR3 is given with its conserved first and last residue. The D gene is left open where the match is weak. Rows may omit the clone size; those that give it use once, few, many or a size class.

d_gene | abundance | j_gene | v_gene | CDR3aa | CDR3nt
TRBD1 | once | TRBJ1-2 | TRBV7-2 | CASSSPPTGGGGYTF | TGTGCCAGCAGCTCTCCCCCGACAGGGGGAGGAGGCTACACCTTC
. | . | TRBJ1-3 | TRBV4-1 | CASSQDGSGRNTIYF | TGCGCCAGCAGCCAAGATGGATCAGGGAGAAACACCATATATTTT
. | . | TRBJ2-5 | TRBV6-5 | CASSYSETQYF | TGTGCCAGCAGTTACAGCGAGACCCAGTACTTC
. | . | TRBJ2-1 | TRBV9 | CASSVGTGEWEEQFF | TGTGCCAGCAGCGTAGGGACTGGGGAATGGGAGGAGCAGTTCTTC
. | . | TRBJ2-1 | TRBV19 | CASSFGFKLANNEQFF | TGTGCCAGTAGTTTCGGGTTTAAATTAGCGAACAATGAGCAGTTCTTC
TRBD1 | . | TRBJ2-2 | TRBV5-1 | CASSWATGGLNTGELFF | TGCGCCAGCAGCTGGGCTACAGGGGGCTTGAACACCGGGGAGCTGTTTTTT
TRBD1 | few | TRBJ1-5 | TRBV7-2 | CASSLERTGVQPQHF | TGTGCCAGCAGCTTAGAGAGGACAGGGGTTCAGCCCCAGCATTTT
TRBD1 | . | TRBJ2-7 | TRBV6-1 | CASIQPDRGHEQYF | TGTGCCAGCATTCAGCCGGACAGGGGACACGAGCAGTACTTC
. | . | TRBJ1-2 | TRBV25-1 | CASSRGGGWNYGYTF | TGTGCCAGCAGTCGAGGGGGGGGGTGGAACTATGGCTACACCTTC
. | . | TRBJ1-2 | TRBV27 | CASSRRGANYGYTF | TGTGCCAGCAGCCGGAGGGGAGCTAACTATGGCTACACCTTC
. | . | TRBJ1-1 | TRBV30 | CAWSVREGTEAFF | TGTGCCTGGAGTGTACGTGAGGGAACTGAAGCTTTCTTT
. | few | TRBJ2-2 | TRBV28 | CASSLNTGELFF | TGTGCCAGCAGTCTCAACACCGGGGAGCTGTTTTTT
TRBD2 | . | TRBJ2-7 | TRBV11-1 | CASSLAGLAGAYEQYF | TGTGCCAGCAGCTTAGCGGGACTAGCGGGGGCCTACGAGCAGTACTTC
TRBD1 | once | TRBJ2-6 | TRBV19 | CASSGQGSGANVLTF | TGTGCCAGTAGTGGACAGGGCTCTGGGGCCAACGTCCTGACTTTC
. | . | TRBJ2-7 | TRBV18 | CASSPDSYEQYF | TGTGCCAGCTCACCCGACTCCTACGAGCAGTACTTC
. | . | TRBJ2-3 | TRBV14 | CASSQVSEGEQYF | TGTGCCAGCAGCCAAGTTTCCGAGGGAGAGCAGTATTTT
TRBD1 | . | TRBJ1-2 | TRBV18 | CASSDRGEYGYTF | TGTGCCAGCTCGGACAGGGGAGAATATGGCTACACCTTC
. | . | TRBJ2-5 | TRBV2 | CASKEGETQYF | TGTGCCAGCAAGGAGGGAGAGACCCAGTACTTC
. | once | TRBJ2-4 | TRBV5-1 | CASSLEVTDPIQYF | TGCGCCAGCAGCTTGGAGGTAACAGATCCCATTCAGTACTTC
. | . | TRBJ2-5 | TRBV9 | CASSRLYQETQYF | TGTGCCAGCAGCCGCCTCTATCAAGAGACCCAGTACTTC
TRBD2 | . | TRBJ2-1 | TRBV7-3 | CASSLAGGNNEQFF | TGTGCCAGCAGCTTAGCGGGAGGCAACAATGAGCAGTTCTTC
. | few | TRBJ2-7 | TRBV2 | CASSAAYEQYF | TGTGCCAGCAGTGCCGCCTACGAGCAGTACTTC